The subject of this entry is one T cell receptor (beta chain). Its antigen remains unidentified. The CDR3 runs to 15 residues. Per the germline V gene, CDR1 is SGHVS and CDR2 is FNYEAQ. These data originate in a study of CXCR3-negative and CXCR3-positive naive CD8 T cells. TRB cDNA libraries were made by UMI-labeled 5' RACE. No DNA is given; TCRdb re-called the 5' RACE reads and lists each CDR3 protein once. The listing records over 100,000 distinct CDR3 sequences. Study results and limitations: CXCR3-positive naive cells carried more hydrophobic TRB CDR3s than CXCR3-negative ones.

This sequence joins TRBV7-6 and TRBJ2-1; TCRdb's D call of TRBD2 is untestable without DNA. This TCR derives from a human donor in good health. Some clones in this sample may be carry-over from other donors' samples. The sequenced sample consisted of naive CXCR3+ CD8+ T cells from blood. Subset reported: CD45RO-CCR7+CD27+CD95- naive CD8+ T cells expressing CXCR3 (TNR3+). The CDR3 spells CASSRESGVPNEQFF.